What follows are 17 T cell receptor beta chains derived from one specimen sequenced in a study of Ad26.COV2.S vaccination and SARS-CoV-2 variants. The treatment was: over 15 received Ad26.COV2.S at low or high dose, single or two shots; 5 received placebo; per-sample allocation not given. The samples were gathered on day 63 after the first injection of vaccine or placebo. Produced via immunoSEQ multiplex PCR; TCRdb's table is partial and in-frame only. The top ten hold about 3.6% of the sample, which has approximately 420,000 clones, about 85% seen once. This specimen consisted of peripheral blood, obtained in a trial of Ad26.COV2.S vaccine versus placebo. The receptors were gathered from a person between 18 and 65 years old who received the Ad26.COV2.S COVID-19 vaccine or a placebo.

Note on this clone: This specimen includes other DNA sequences encoding the same CDR3. This chain links TRBV5-1 with TRBJ1-4; possible D gene TRBD1, 6 bases. The germline CDR1 and CDR2 sequences are SGHRS and YFSETQ. Between the trimmed V and J ends, which lost 4 bases and 2 bases, there was a span of 9 bases. The CDR3 totals 14 residues. The CDR3 nucleotides read TGCGCCAGCAGCCTGGACAGCACTAATGAAAAACTGTTTTTT. Residues: CASSLDSTNEKLFF.

This clone was detected a few times. The chain is built from TRBV7-9 and TRBJ2-7; D ambiguous. The germline V gene encodes CDR1 SEHNR and CDR2 FQNEAQ (reference sequence). The CDR3 covers 14 residues. The V and J ends lost 2 bases and 1 base respectively, with 9 bases between them. CDR3 coding DNA: TGTGCCAGCAGCTTATGGGGTCAGTCCTACGAGCAGTACTTC. As protein: CASSLWGQSYEQYF.

The chain recombines TRBV19 with TRBJ1-1; D call uncertain. The CDR3 contains 13 residues. V was trimmed by 0 bases and J by 2 bases, leaving 4 bases between them. The germline CDR1 and CDR2 sequences are LNHDA and SQIVND (reference sequence). CDR3 sequence reads: CASSIDGNTEAFF. The DNA of the CDR3 is TGTGCCAGTAGTATAGATGGCAACACTGAAGCTTTCTTT. Supplemented by reference TRBV19 and TRBJ1-1, the full variable domain reads DGGITQSPKYLFRKEGQNVTLSCEQNLNHDAMYWYRQDPGQGLRLIYYSQIVNDFQKGDIAEGYSVSREKKESFPLTVTSAQKNPTAFYLCASSIDGNTEAFFGQGTRLTVV.

The J gene is TRBJ1-1, the V gene TRBV19, with D unresolved. V was cut by 6 bases and J by 6 bases, with 14 bases left in between. The CDR3 contains 13 residues. Germline-derived CDR1 and CDR2 are LNHDA and SQIVND (reference sequence). CDR3 amino acids: CASRSSREAEAFF. CDR3 DNA sequence: TGTGCCAGTAGATCCTCGAGGGAGGCTGAAGCTTTCTTT.

This clone was counted once. This chain connects TRBV13 to TRBJ2-7, with a weak D call TRBD2 (6 bases). This CDR3 comprises 13 residues. Germline V gene lookup returns CDR1 PRHDT and CDR2 FYEKMQ (reference sequence). Trimming removed 8 bases at V and 3 bases at J, with 14 bases between. The CDR3 DNA follows: TGTGCCAGCGGGTGGCTAGCGAACTACGAGCAGTACTTC. This sequence encodes CASGWLANYEQYF.

This clone turned up a few times. The chain is built from TRBV4-2 and TRBJ2-7; 13 bases align to TRBD2. This CDR3 spans 16 amino acids. Germline loops: CDR1 LGHNA, CDR2 YNFKEQ. J lost 7 bases, V lost 4 bases, and 10 bases had no gene match. CDR3 amino acids: CASSPHTSGGAEEQYF. The CDR3 nucleotides are TGTGCCAGCAGCCCGCATACTAGCGGGGGGGCCGAGGAGCAGTACTTC.

The chain couples TRBV18 to TRBJ2-3, with 8 nucleotides matching TRBD2. V was clipped by 1 base and J by 5 bases; unmatched bases: 17. The CDR3 covers 19 residues. Germline CDR1 KGHSH, CDR2 LQKENI. The CDR3 nucleotides read TGTGCCAGCTCACCACGAGGTTCCCGGGGACTAGATCCGGTAGATACGCAGTATTTT. Protein product: CASSPRGSRGLDPVDTQYF.

This sequence joins TRBV5-4 and TRBJ1-2; perhaps TRBD1 as D (6 bases). The V end lost 5 bases, the J end lost 8 bases, and 16 bases lay between the germline ends. The CDR3 runs to 13 residues. CDR1 and CDR2 (germline): SGHNT, YYREEE (reference sequence). CDR3 residues: CASSPYPGEGYTF. DNA of the CDR3: TGTGCCAGCAGTCCTTATCCAGGGGAAGGCTACACCTTC.

The chain links TRBV7-2 to TRBJ2-1; 7 bases match TRBD1. V shed 1 base, J shed 5 bases, and the junction held 8 bases outside the gene matches. Germline values: CDR1 SGHTA, CDR2 FQGNSA. CDR3 length: 16 amino acids. CDR3 coding DNA: TGTGCCAGCAGCTTAGTCGAGACAGGGAATAACAATGAGCAGTTCTTC. The encoded protein is CASSLVETGNNNEQFF.

V is TRBV29-1 and J is TRBJ2-1; D possibly uses TRBD1 or TRBD2 (6 bases each). V lost 7 bases and J lost 12, with 25 bases in between. The germline V gene has CDR1 SQVTM and CDR2 ANQGSEA. The CDR3 has 14 amino acids. The DNA for the CDR3 is TGCAGCGGCAAGGACAGCCGGGTAGGGGAGGTGCAGTTCTTC. It translates to CSGKDSRVGEVQFF.

The chain joins TRBV18 to TRBJ1-6; 12 bases fit TRBD1. Germline assignment: CDR1 KGHSH and CDR2 LQKENI. With 4 bases clipped from V and 5 bases from J, the junction kept 27 bases outside the gene matches. This CDR3 comprises 24 residues. CDR3 loop: CASSRENWDRGLTPAEVNNSPLHF. The CDR3 nucleotides read TGTGCCAGCTCACGCGAGAACTGGGACAGGGGGCTCACACCAGCCGAGGTGAATAATTCACCCCTCCACTTT.

The V and J genes are TRBV2 and TRBJ1-2; weak D call: TRBD1 (6 bases). Looked up from germline, CDR1 is SNHLY and CDR2 is FYNNEI. The CDR3 is made up of 13 amino acids. V lost 8 bases, J lost 4 bases, and 14 bases lay in between. This chain's CDR3 is CASGGGRAYGYTF. The CDR3 DNA is TGTGCCAGCGGGGGGGGCAGGGCCTATGGCTACACCTTC.

V usage is TRBV4-3 and J usage is TRBJ2-4; D unresolved. V gave up 3 bases and J gave up 5 bases, with 11 bases separating them. In germline, CDR1 is LGHNA, CDR2 YSLEER. The CDR3 runs to 14 residues. CDR3 residues: CASSQRLAQNIQYF. DNA for the CDR3: TGCGCCAGCAGCCAGAGATTAGCACAAAACATTCAGTACTTC.

The chain has TRBV24-1 and TRBJ2-3, with 11 bases lining up with TRBD1. This CDR3 has 17 residues. The germline CDR1 and CDR2 sequences are KGHDR and SFDVKD. V dropped 4 bases and J dropped 4; count of bases not matched to a gene: 9. This CDR3 is CATSDRTGTGGPDTQYF. As DNA, the CDR3 is TGTGCCACCAGTGACCGGACCGGGACAGGGGGACCAGATACGCAGTATTTT.

The rearrangement joins TRBV5-4 to TRBJ1-1; D uncertain. The V end lost 3 bases, the J end lost 6 bases, and 12 bases lay between the germline ends. Germline-derived CDR1 and CDR2 are SGHNT and YYREEE (reference sequence). The CDR3 is made up of 13 amino acids. The CDR3 nucleotides are TGTGCCAGCAGCTCGGCGGGATCGCCTGAAGCTTTCTTT. Translation: CASSSAGSPEAFF.

V and J are TRBV2 and TRBJ2-1, with D unclear. Trimming cost V 6 bases and J 11 bases, with 11 bases left between them. Per germline, CDR1 SNHLY and CDR2 FYNNEI. This CDR3 spans 11 amino acids. The chain's CDR3 is CASSLKSKQFF. CDR3 nucleotides: TGTGCCAGCAGCTTAAAATCGAAGCAGTTCTTC.

The V call is TRBV5-1, the J call TRBJ2-7; D gene uncertain. This CDR3 has 15 amino acids. The ends were cut back, 0 bases at V and 2 bases at J, with 12 bases in the middle. Per germline, CDR1 SGHRS and CDR2 YFSETQ. CDR3 sequence reads: CASSLASPGTYEQYF. The DNA of the CDR3 is TGCGCCAGCAGCTTGGCCTCGCCGGGTACCTACGAGCAGTACTTC. The entire variable domain, with the rest obtained from reference TRBV5-1 and TRBJ2-7, is as follows: KAGVTQTPRYLIKTRGQQVTLSCSPISGHRSVSWYQQTPGQGLQFLFEYFSETQRNKGNFPGRFSGRQFSNSRSEMNVSTLELGDSALYLCASSLASPGTYEQYFGPGTRLTVT.